Listed here are 13 T cell receptor beta chains from one sample, sequenced in a study of blood T cell repertoires in COVID-19. Sequencing was performed with immunoSEQ multiplex PCR; in TCRdb, only in-frame clones are kept and a portion is missing. The sample holds fewer than 350,000 clones, around 85% seen once. Sequenced input: PBMCs or T cells enriched from blood (not recorded which). All receptors come from a woman in her thirties who had been exposed to COVID-19.

The genes are TRBV28 and TRBJ1-2, with TRBD1 matching 7 bases. CDR3 length: 16 residues. The V gene's germline CDR1 is MDHEN and CDR2 SYDVKM. Trimming took 4 bases from V and 1 from J; bases not matched to a gene: 9. CDR3 loop: CASSYQGQSYNYGYTF. CDR3 sequence (DNA): TGTGCCAGCAGTTACCAGGGACAGTCTTATAACTATGGCTACACCTTC.

The chain uses TRBV4-1 and TRBJ1-1; 8 bases map to TRBD1. V was clipped by 0 bases and J by 0 bases; unmatched bases: 12. CDR3 length: 19 amino acids. Germline V gives CDR1 MGHRA, CDR2 YSYEKL. CDR3 nucleotide sequence: TGCGCCAGCAGCCAAGATTTGGGACAGGAGGCCTCCCTGAACACTGAAGCTTTCTTT. It codes for CASSQDLGQEASLNTEAFF.

This clone appeared a single time. V gene TRBV27 combines with J gene TRBJ1-2; no clear D. CDR1 and CDR2 from the germline V gene are MNHEY and SMNVEV (reference sequence). V was clipped by 5 bases and J by 4 bases, with 11 bases between them. The CDR3 is 13 residues long. CDR3 protein: CASSPHASYGYTF. The CDR3 DNA follows: TGTGCCAGCAGTCCCCACGCCAGCTATGGCTACACCTTC.

This clone was seen once. This rearrangement joins TRBV15 to TRBJ1-2; D possibly corresponds to TRBD1 (6 bases). This CDR3 has 15 amino acids. The germline CDR1 and CDR2 sequences are LNHNV and YYDKDF (reference sequence). V was trimmed by 3 bases and J by 4 bases, leaving 15 bases between them. In DNA, the CDR3 is TGTGCCACCAGCAGGGATGAGGACAGCCTCTATGGCTACACCTTC. It is translated as CATSRDEDSLYGYTF.

The chain couples TRBV6-1 to TRBJ2-5, with 7 nucleotides matching TRBD1. The CDR3 has 12 residues. The germline V gene encodes CDR1 MNHNS and CDR2 SASEGT. The ends lost 0 bases at V and 12 bases at J; junction bases unmatched: 4. The DNA of the CDR3 is TGTGCCAGCAGTGAAGCTCTTACAGGGGAGTACTTC. Residues: CASSEALTGEYF.

This clone was detected only once. V is TRBV2 and J is TRBJ1-2; D gene ambiguous. The CDR3 extends over 13 amino acids. The germline V gene has CDR1 SNHLY and CDR2 FYNNEI. V was cut by 7 bases and J by 0 bases, with 9 bases left in between. The CDR3 nucleotides are TGTGCCAGCATCCTGGAGTCTAACTATGGCTACACCTTC. Protein product: CASILESNYGYTF.

The rearrangement links TRBV5-4 to TRBJ2-5, with 8 bases that match TRBD1. This CDR3 contains 15 residues. The germline gives CDR1 SGHNT, CDR2 YYREEE (reference sequence). V shed 6 bases and J 2 bases; nucleotides not matched to a gene: 9. Written as DNA, the CDR3 is TGTGCCAGCAACATGGGACAGGCCCTTCAAGAGACCCAGTACTTC. The encoded protein is CASNMGQALQETQYF.

V gene TRBV5-4 combines with J gene TRBJ2-5; 8 bases align to TRBD2. The CDR3 runs 13 residues. V lost 4 bases, J lost 5 bases, and 4 bases stayed unmatched. Looked up from germline, CDR1 is SGHNT and CDR2 is YYREEE (reference sequence). The CDR3 loop reads CASSRPGGETQYF. CDR3 nucleotide sequence: TGTGCCAGCAGCCGTCCGGGGGGGGAGACCCAGTACTTC.

The V gene is TRBV28, the J gene TRBJ1-3; 7 bases align to TRBD1. The CDR3 has 14 residues. The V and J ends lost 5 bases and 0 bases, in that order; junction bases with no gene match: 1. The germline CDR1 and CDR2 sequences are MDHEN and SYDVKM. The CDR3 here is CASSGTDSGNTIYF. The CDR3, as DNA: TGTGCCAGCAGTGGGACAGACTCTGGAAACACCATATATTTT.

The chain couples TRBV4-3 to TRBJ2-7; TRBD2 is a possible D gene (6 bases). CDR3 length equals 17 residues. V was shortened by 3 bases and J by 0 bases, with 18 bases between the two germline ends. The germline V gene has CDR1 LGHNA and CDR2 YSLEER. The CDR3 DNA reads TGCGCCAGCAGCCAGGGATTAGGGGACTCAAGCTCCTACGAGCAGTACTTC. Encoded protein: CASSQGLGDSSSYEQYF.

V is TRBV28 and J is TRBJ2-1; 9 nucleotides agree with TRBD2. This CDR3 is built from 15 residues. Per the germline V gene, CDR1 is MDHEN and CDR2 is SYDVKM. The ends lost 5 bases at V and 5 bases at J; junction bases unmatched: 7. The CDR3 nucleotides read TGTGCCAGCAGTAGGATCGCGGGGGGGAACAATGAGCAGTTCTTC. It codes for CASSRIAGGNNEQFF.

The V call is TRBV15, the J call TRBJ2-7, with D possibly TRBD1 on 5 matching bases. Trimming shortened V by 3 bases and J by 3 bases, and 12 bases separated the two germline ends. In germline, CDR1 is LNHNV, CDR2 YYDKDF (reference sequence). This CDR3 region has 14 residues. The CDR3 sequence: CATSSRGQNYEQYF. The CDR3 bases are TGTGCCACCAGCAGCCGAGGACAAAACTACGAGCAGTACTTC.

This clone was detected once. The rearrangement joins TRBV5-6 to TRBJ1-2; no firm D call. Trimming left V 0 bases short and J 3 bases short, with 18 bases between. The germline V gene encodes CDR1 SGHDT and CDR2 YYEEEE. The length of the CDR3 is 17 residues. The CDR3 nucleotides read TGTGCCAGCAGCTTGGTCGGGGTATTTTCTTTAGACTATGGCTACACCTTC. This sequence encodes CASSLVGVFSLDYGYTF.